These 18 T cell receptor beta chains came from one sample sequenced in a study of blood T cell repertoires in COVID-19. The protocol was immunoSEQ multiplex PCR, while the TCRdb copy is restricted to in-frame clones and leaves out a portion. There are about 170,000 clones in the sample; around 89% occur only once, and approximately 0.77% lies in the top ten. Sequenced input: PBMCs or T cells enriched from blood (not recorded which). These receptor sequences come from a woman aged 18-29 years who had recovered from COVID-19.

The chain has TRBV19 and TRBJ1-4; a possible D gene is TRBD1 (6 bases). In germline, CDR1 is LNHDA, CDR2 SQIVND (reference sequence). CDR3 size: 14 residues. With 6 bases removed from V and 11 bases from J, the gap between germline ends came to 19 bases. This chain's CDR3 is CASSPLGGGQKLFF. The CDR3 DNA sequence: TGTGCCAGTAGCCCCCTGGGTGGGGGCCAGAAACTGTTTTTT.

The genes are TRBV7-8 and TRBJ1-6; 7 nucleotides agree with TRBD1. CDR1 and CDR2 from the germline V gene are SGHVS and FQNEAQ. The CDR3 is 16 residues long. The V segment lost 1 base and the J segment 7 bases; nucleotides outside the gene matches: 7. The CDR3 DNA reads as TGTGCCAGCAGCTTAGGGAGGGGGCAGAGGAATTCACCCCTCCACTTT. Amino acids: CASSLGRGQRNSPLHF. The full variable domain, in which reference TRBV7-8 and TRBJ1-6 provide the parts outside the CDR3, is GAGVSQSPRYKVAKRGQDVALRCDPISGHVSLFWYQQALGQGPEFLTYFQNEAQLDKSGLPSDRFFAERPEGSVSTLKIQRTQQEDSAVYLCASSLGRGQRNSPLHFGNGTRLTVT.

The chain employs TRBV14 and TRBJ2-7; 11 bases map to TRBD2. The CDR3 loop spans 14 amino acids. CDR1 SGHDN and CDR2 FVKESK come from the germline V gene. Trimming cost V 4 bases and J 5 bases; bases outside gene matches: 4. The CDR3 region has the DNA TGTGCCAGCAGCCCGACTAGCGGGACCCACGAGCAGTACTTC. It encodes CASSPTSGTHEQYF.

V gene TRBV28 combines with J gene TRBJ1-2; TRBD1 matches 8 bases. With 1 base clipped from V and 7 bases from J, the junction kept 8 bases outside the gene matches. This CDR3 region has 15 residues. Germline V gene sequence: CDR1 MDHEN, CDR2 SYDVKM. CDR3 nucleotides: TGTGCCAGCAGTTTATTCCGGACAGGGTTTCTTGGCTACACCTTC. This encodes CASSLFRTGFLGYTF.

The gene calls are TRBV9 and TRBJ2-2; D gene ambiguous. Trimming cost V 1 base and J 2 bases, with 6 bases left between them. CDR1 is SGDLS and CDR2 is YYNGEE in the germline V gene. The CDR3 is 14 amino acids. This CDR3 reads CASSVYSNTGELFF. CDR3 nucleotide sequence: TGTGCCAGCAGCGTATATTCCAACACCGGGGAGCTGTTTTTT.

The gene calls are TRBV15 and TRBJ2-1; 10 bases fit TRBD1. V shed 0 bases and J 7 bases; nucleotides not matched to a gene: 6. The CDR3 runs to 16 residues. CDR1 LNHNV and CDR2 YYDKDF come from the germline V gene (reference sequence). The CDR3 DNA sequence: TGTGCCACCAGCAGAGATTTAGGACAGGGGGAGAATGAGCAGTTCTTC. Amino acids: CATSRDLGQGENEQFF. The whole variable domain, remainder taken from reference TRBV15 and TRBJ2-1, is DAMVIQNPRYQVTQFGKPVTLSCSQTLNHNVMYWYQQKSSQAPKLLFHYYDKDFNNEADTPDNFQSRRPNTSFCFLDIRSPGLGDTAMYLCATSRDLGQGENEQFFGPGTRLTVL.

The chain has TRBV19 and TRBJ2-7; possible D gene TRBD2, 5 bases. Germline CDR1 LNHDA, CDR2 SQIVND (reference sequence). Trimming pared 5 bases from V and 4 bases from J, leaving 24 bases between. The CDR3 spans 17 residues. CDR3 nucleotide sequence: TGTGCCAGTAGTCCCCGAGCCGAGCGGACCTACCTTTACGAGCAGTACTTC. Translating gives CASSPRAERTYLYEQYF.

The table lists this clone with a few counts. The CDR3 DNA follows: TGTGCCAGCTCACGCGACTTTGCCACTGAAGCTTTCTTT. Translating it yields CASSRDFATEAFF. The chain links TRBV18 to TRBJ1-1; D not certain. This CDR3 spans 13 amino acids. The V gene lost 4 bases and the J gene lost 4 bases, with 10 bases spanning the gap. The germline V gene has CDR1 KGHSH and CDR2 LQKENI.

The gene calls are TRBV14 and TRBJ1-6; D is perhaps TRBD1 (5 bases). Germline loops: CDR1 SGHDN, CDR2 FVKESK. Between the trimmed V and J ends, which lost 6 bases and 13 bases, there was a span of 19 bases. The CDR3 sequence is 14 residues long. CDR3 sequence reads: CASRRQGPWDPLHF. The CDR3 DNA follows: TGTGCCAGCAGACGCCAGGGCCCCTGGGATCCCCTCCACTTT.

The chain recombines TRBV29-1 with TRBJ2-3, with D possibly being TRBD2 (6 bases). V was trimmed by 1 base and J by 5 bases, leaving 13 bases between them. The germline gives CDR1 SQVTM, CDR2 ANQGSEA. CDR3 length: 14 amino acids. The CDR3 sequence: CSVEAIAEGDTQYF. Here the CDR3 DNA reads TGCAGCGTTGAAGCCATAGCGGAGGGAGATACGCAGTATTTT.

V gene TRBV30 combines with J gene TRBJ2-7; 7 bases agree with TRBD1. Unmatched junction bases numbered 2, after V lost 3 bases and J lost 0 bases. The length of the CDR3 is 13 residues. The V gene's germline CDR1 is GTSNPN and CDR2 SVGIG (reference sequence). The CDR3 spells CAWRTGISYEQYF. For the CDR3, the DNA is TGTGCCTGGAGGACAGGGATCTCCTACGAGCAGTACTTC.

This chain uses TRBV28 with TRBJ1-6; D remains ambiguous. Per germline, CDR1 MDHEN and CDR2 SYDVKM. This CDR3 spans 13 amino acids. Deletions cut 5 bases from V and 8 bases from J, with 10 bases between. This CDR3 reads CASSTRLDSPLHF. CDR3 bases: TGTGCCAGCAGTACTCGACTAGATTCACCCCTCCACTTT. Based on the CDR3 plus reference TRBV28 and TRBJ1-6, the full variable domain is DVKVTQSSRYLVKRTGEKVFLECVQDMDHENMFWYRQDPGLGLRLIYFSYDVKMKEKGDIPEGYSVSREKKERFSLILESASTNQTSMYLCASSTRLDSPLHFGNGTRLTVT.

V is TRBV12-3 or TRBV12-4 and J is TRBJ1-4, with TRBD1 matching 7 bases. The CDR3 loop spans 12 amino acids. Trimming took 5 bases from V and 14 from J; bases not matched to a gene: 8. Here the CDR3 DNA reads TGTGCCAGCAGTCCCCAGACAGGGAAGCTGTTTTTT. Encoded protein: CASSPQTGKLFF.

The DNA for the CDR3 is TGCACCAGCAGCCAAGGTGACAGGGCCATTCTATTTAACACTGAAGCTTTCTTT. This gives the protein CTSSQGDRAILFNTEAFF. This chain uses TRBV1 with TRBJ1-1; the listed D gene, TRBD1, was not tested against the DNA. TRBV1 is deemed a pseudogene. The CDR3 length is 18 residues.

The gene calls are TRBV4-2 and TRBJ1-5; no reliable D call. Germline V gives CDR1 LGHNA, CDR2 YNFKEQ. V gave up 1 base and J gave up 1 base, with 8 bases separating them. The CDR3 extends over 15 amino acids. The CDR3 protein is CASSQGGESNQPQHF. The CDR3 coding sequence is TGTGCCAGCAGCCAAGGTGGGGAGAGCAATCAGCCCCAGCATTTT.

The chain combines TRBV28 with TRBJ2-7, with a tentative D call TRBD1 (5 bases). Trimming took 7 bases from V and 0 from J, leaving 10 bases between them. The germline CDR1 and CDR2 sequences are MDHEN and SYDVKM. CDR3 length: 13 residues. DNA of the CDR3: TGTGCCAGCATCCCAGGGCACTCCTACGAGCAGTACTTC. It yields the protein CASIPGHSYEQYF.

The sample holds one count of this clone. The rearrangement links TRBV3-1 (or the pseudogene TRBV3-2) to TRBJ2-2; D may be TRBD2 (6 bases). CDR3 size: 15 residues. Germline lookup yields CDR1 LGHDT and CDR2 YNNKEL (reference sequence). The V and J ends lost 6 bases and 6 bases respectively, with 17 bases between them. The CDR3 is CASREGGSRPGELFF. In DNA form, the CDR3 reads TGTGCCAGCAGGGAGGGTGGATCCCGGCCCGGGGAGCTGTTTTTT.

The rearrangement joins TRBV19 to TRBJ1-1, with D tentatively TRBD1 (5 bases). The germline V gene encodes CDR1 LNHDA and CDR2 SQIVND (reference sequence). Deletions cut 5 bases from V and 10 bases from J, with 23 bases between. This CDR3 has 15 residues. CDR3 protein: CASSPTGVRMEGAFF. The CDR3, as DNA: TGTGCCAGTAGTCCAACGGGGGTCCGGATGGAGGGAGCTTTCTTT.